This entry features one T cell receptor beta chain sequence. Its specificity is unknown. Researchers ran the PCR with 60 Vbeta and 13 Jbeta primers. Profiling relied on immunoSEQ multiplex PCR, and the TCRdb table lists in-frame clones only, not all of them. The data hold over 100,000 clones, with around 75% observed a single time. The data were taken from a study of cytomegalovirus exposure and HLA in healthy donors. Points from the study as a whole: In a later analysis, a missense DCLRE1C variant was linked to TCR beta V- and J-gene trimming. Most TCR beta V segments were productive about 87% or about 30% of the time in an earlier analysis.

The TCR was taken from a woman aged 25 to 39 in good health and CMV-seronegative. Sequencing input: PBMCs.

CDR3 coding DNA: TGCGCCATCAAGAGCAGGTCCCTCCGGGGAGGCTACACCTTC. This encodes CAIKSRSLRGGYTF. This chain connects TRBV23-1 to TRBJ1-2; D not certain. TRBV23-1 is designated an ORF whose function remains uncertain. The CDR3 extends over 14 amino acids. V lost 10 bases and J lost 8, with 23 bases in between.